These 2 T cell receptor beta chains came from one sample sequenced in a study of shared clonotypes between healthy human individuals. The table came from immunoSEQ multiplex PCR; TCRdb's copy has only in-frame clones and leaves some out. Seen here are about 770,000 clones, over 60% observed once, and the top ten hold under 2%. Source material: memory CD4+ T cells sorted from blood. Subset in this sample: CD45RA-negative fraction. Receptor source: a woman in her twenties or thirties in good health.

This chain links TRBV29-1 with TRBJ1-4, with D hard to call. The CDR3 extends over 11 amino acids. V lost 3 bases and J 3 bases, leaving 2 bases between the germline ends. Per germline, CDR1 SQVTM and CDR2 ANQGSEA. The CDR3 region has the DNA TGCAGCGTTGACGCTAATGAAAAACTGTTTTTT. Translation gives CSVDANEKLFF.

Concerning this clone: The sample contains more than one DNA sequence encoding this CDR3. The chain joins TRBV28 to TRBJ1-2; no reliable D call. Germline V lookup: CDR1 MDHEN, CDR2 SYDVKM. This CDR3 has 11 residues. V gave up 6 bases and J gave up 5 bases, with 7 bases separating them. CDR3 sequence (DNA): TGTGCCAGCAGGGGGAATTATGGCTACACCTTC. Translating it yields CASRGNYGYTF.